This T cell receptor (beta chain) was found in a study of regulatory T cells in long-lasting Graves disease. Study-wide results and caveats: Accuracy might have suffered from few samples.

Germline-derived CDR1 and CDR2 are DFQATT and SNEGSKA (reference sequence). This CDR3 is built from 14 residues. The time point: newly diagnosed GD, antithyroid drugs for less than 3 months. PBMCs were the source of the RNA used for TCR sequencing. Arm-PCR of CDR3 regions and iRepertoire HTBI primers were the basis on which TCR beta libraries were built. TCRdb reprocessed the multiplex PCR reads via MiXCR and lists one record per CDR3 protein. Counted here are about 300,000 distinct CDR3 sequences, over 15% occurring once; the ten biggest clones make up around 36%. In the case of this clonotype: Antigen unknown. A far larger clone lies a single base away; this is likely a read error.

The chain couples TRBV20-1 to TRBJ2-1; 11 bases agree with TRBD2. The receptor was derived from a female donor with Graves disease. Sequenced here: peripheral blood mononuclear cells (PBMCs), sampled at new diagnosis, from a patient treated with antithyroid drugs. As DNA, the CDR3 is TGCAGCGTGACACTAGCGGGAGTTGGAGAGACCCAGTTCTTC. Its protein product is CSVTLAGVGETQFF.